This entry lists 12 T cell receptor beta chains sequenced from one sample in a study of T-cell reconstitution after alpha-beta-depleted transplantation in children. Unique molecular identifiers were used to barcode this TCRbeta library. TCRdb ran MiXCR on the PCR reads and lists one entry per CDR3 protein. The sample has around 200,000 distinct CDR3 sequences, around 10% seen once; the top ten hold about 6.2%. Here the sequenced sample was PBMCs from the stem cell graft donor, taken from the stem cell graft. Source of these receptors: a human donor who donated a stem cell graft to a child with acute lymphoblastic leukemia.

The J gene is TRBJ1-1, the V gene TRBV20-1, with D possibly TRBD1 on 6 matching bases. This CDR3 is 13 amino acids long. Germline assignment: CDR1 DFQATT and CDR2 SNEGSKA (reference sequence). Trimming removed 3 bases from V and 5 bases from J, with 13 bases in between. The chain's CDR3 is CSARSRGWTEAFF. The CDR3 bases are TGCAGTGCTAGGAGCAGGGGTTGGACTGAAGCTTTCTTT.

This clonotype has a handful of counts. The CDR3: CASSHGDRGRTGELFF. Written as DNA, the CDR3 is TGCGCCAGCAGCCACGGGGACAGGGGGCGTACCGGGGAGCTGTTTTTT. The V and J genes are TRBV5-1 and TRBJ2-2, with 12 bases that match TRBD1. This CDR3 comprises 16 residues. V dropped 4 bases and J dropped 5; count of bases not matched to a gene: 6. Germline V gives CDR1 SGHRS, CDR2 YFSETQ.

V and J are TRBV6-5 and TRBJ1-2; no clear D. This CDR3 contains 14 residues. CDR1 and CDR2 from the germline V gene are MNHEY and SVGAGI. The ends were cut back, 0 bases at V and 4 bases at J, with 9 bases in the middle. CDR3 residues: CASSYSSGFYGYTF. DNA of the CDR3: TGTGCCAGCAGTTACTCTTCCGGGTTCTATGGCTACACCTTC.

This clonotype was detected a few times. J is TRBJ2-3 and V is TRBV5-1; TRBD2 matches 9 bases. With V trimmed by 3 bases and J by 1 base, 3 bases remained unmatched. Germline V lookup: CDR1 SGHRS, CDR2 YFSETQ. This CDR3 spans 15 amino acids. The CDR3 spells CASSWTSARTDTQYF. The DNA for the CDR3 is TGCGCCAGCAGCTGGACTAGCGCGCGCACAGATACGCAGTATTTT.

This clonotype was seen a handful of times. The V call is TRBV7-2, the J call TRBJ1-1; possibly TRBD1 for D (6 bases). Germline CDR1 and CDR2: SGHTA and FQGNSA. The CDR3 has 15 residues. Trimming cost V 4 bases and J 2 bases, with 14 bases left between them. CDR3 sequence: CASSSGHRANTEAFF. CDR3 bases: TGTGCCAGCAGCTCGGGACACCGAGCCAACACTGAAGCTTTCTTT.

At least ten counts were recorded for this clonotype. This chain joins TRBV20-1 and TRBJ2-1, with D maybe TRBD2 (6 bases). Trimming shortened V by 0 bases and J by 7 bases, and 19 bases separated the two germline ends. Germline V gives CDR1 DFQATT, CDR2 SNEGSKA (reference sequence). This CDR3 has 16 amino acids. The CDR3 loop is CSARERGGAESNEQFF. DNA for the CDR3: TGCAGTGCTAGAGAACGTGGCGGGGCGGAGAGTAATGAGCAGTTCTTC.

This clonotype has more than one count but fewer than ten. The chain has TRBV12-3 or TRBV12-4 and TRBJ1-2, with D unclear. The V end lost 11 bases, the J end lost 3 bases, and 13 bases lay between the germline ends. The CDR3 spans 12 residues. The CDR3 nucleotides read TGTGCCTCTCCGGGCGGGGACTATGGCTACACCTTC. This encodes CASPGGDYGYTF.

J is TRBJ1-4 and V is TRBV5-1; the D gene is possibly TRBD1 (5 bases). Trimming removed 0 bases at V and 5 bases at J, with 11 bases between. The CDR3 runs 15 residues. Germline assignment: CDR1 SGHRS and CDR2 YFSETQ. CDR3 protein: CASSLGQIGNEKLFF. The CDR3 DNA follows: TGCGCCAGCAGCTTGGGACAGATAGGGAATGAAAAACTGTTTTTT. Full variable domain (missing parts from reference TRBV5-1 and TRBJ1-4): KAGVTQTPRYLIKTRGQQVTLSCSPISGHRSVSWYQQTPGQGLQFLFEYFSETQRNKGNFPGRFSGRQFSNSRSEMNVSTLELGDSALYLCASSLGQIGNEKLFFGSGTQLSVL.

This clonotype showed up just a few times. The chain couples TRBV12-3 or TRBV12-4 to TRBJ2-5; D is ambiguous. CDR3 size: 15 residues. Deletions cut 1 base from V and 12 bases from J, with 21 bases between. For the CDR3, the DNA is TGTGCCAGCAGTTTAGAGGGCCTCCTAACCCCGGGCGAGTACTTC. Translating it yields CASSLEGLLTPGEYF.

V is TRBV7-8 and J is TRBJ2-7; maybe TRBD2 (5 bases). Trimming removed 4 bases at V and 2 bases at J, with 12 bases between. The germline V gene encodes CDR1 SGHVS and CDR2 FQNEAQ. This CDR3 has 14 residues. The CDR3 DNA reads as TGTGCCAGCAGCTCGCTCGGGATTGCCTACGAGCAGTACTTC. Protein: CASSSLGIAYEQYF.

V and J are TRBV6-1 and TRBJ2-2, with TRBD1 matching 7 bases. The CDR3 loop spans 18 amino acids. Per germline, CDR1 MNHNS and CDR2 SASEGT. The junction had 18 bases not matched to a gene; V was cut back by 5 bases and J by 6 bases. The CDR3 nucleotides are TGTGCCAGCAGTACAACTGACAGGGCCGTCAAATACGCCGGGGAGCTGTTTTTT. Translating it yields CASSTTDRAVKYAGELFF.

This clonotype was found a few times. The chain employs TRBV29-1 and TRBJ2-1, with 10 nucleotides matching TRBD1. V shed 6 bases, J shed 8 bases, and the junction held 4 bases outside the gene matches. Germline lookup yields CDR1 SQVTM and CDR2 ANQGSEA. CDR3 length: 12 amino acids. CDR3 sequence: CSVPTGGHEQFF. DNA of the CDR3: TGCAGCGTACCGACAGGGGGCCATGAGCAGTTCTTC.